The 3 T cell receptor beta chains reported below all come from one sample, sequenced in a study of blood T cell repertoires in COVID-19. TCRdb keeps only in-frame clones here, not all; method: immunoSEQ multiplex PCR. The sample has 100,000 to 150,000 clones, 85% to 90% seen once. The sample was peripheral blood. These receptors were obtained from a man in his fifties with active or convalescent COVID-19.

This clone appeared once. The V and J genes are TRBV11-2 and TRBJ2-5, with TRBD1 matching over 10 bases. Germline CDR1 is SGHAT and CDR2 is FQNNGV. The CDR3 totals 16 residues. The V segment lost 4 bases and the J segment 4 bases; nucleotides outside the gene matches: 9. As DNA, the CDR3 is TGTGCCAGCAGCTACGGGACAGGGGCATTTAGAGAGACCCAGTACTTC. Translated, it gives CASSYGTGAFRETQYF. Supplemented by reference TRBV11-2 and TRBJ2-5, the full variable domain reads EAGVAQSPRYKIIEKRQSVAFWCNPISGHATLYWYQQILGQGPKLLIQFQNNGVVDDSQLPKDRFSAERLKGVDSTLKIQPAKLEDSAVYLCASSYGTGAFRETQYFGPGTRLLVL.

The chain joins TRBV6-5 to TRBJ1-5; D may be TRBD1 (6 bases). V lost 4 bases, J lost 4 bases, and 11 bases lay in between. Per the germline V gene, CDR1 is MNHEY and CDR2 is SVGAGI. This CDR3 is 14 amino acids long. The CDR3 DNA reads TGTGCCAGCAGTTCTGGACAGATAAATCAGCCCCAGCATTTT. Translated, it gives CASSSGQINQPQHF.

V and J are TRBV19 and TRBJ1-2; tentatively, D is TRBD1 (6 bases). Trimming left V 7 bases short and J 0 bases short, with 12 bases between. The germline CDR1 and CDR2 sequences are LNHDA and SQIVND (reference sequence). CDR3 size: 14 residues. The CDR3 here is CASTQGTTNYGYTF. The CDR3 nucleotides read TGTGCCAGTACGCAGGGGACGACTAACTATGGCTACACCTTC.